This T cell receptor beta chain was identified in a study of human T cells and chemical hapten exposure. TCRdb recomputed calls from the RACE reads with MiXCR, one row per CDR3 protein. Of over 35,000 distinct CDR3 sequences listed, roughly 13% are singletons. This sample's time point: patch test 3, about 24 weeks after DPC sensitization. The sample's treatment: therapeutic diphenylcyclopropenone sensitization with weekly scalp DPC. Extraction yielded total RNA from whole blood (unfractionated). Sequencing used whole blood, obtained in connection with sensitization to the hapten diphenylcyclopropenone (DPC). This receptor was taken from a woman aged 35 to 49 with alopecia areata. Some clones in this sample may be carry-over from other donors' samples.

This chain's CDR3 is CASSLLDGELFF. The CDR3 nucleotides are TGTGCCAGCAGCTTACTCGACGGGGAGCTGTTTTTT. V gene TRBV13 combines with J gene TRBJ2-2; D gene unclear. Trimming stripped 2 bases from V and 7 bases from J, with 5 bases between. This CDR3 comprises 12 residues. CDR1 PRHDT and CDR2 FYEKMQ come from the germline V gene (reference sequence). Looking up the rest from reference TRBV13 and TRBJ2-2 gives the full variable domain: AAGVIQSPRHLIKEKRETATLKCYPIPRHDTVYWYQQGPGQDPQFLISFYEKMQSDKGSIPDRFSAQQFSDYHSELNMSSLELGDSALYFCASSLLDGELFFGEGSRLTVL.